This paragraph covers one TCR beta chain sequence. The antigen is undetermined. The V end lost 1 base, the J end lost 2 bases, and 9 bases lay between the germline ends. The CDR3 consists of 14 residues. Germline CDR1 reads MGHRA; CDR2 reads YSYEKL. Some clones are missing from TCRdb's copy, which holds only in-frame ones; the method was immunoSEQ multiplex PCR. This table holds 40,000 to 55,000 clones, around 80% found once. The sample comes from a study of T cells in localized non-small cell lung cancer. Findings and caveats of the study: Prolonged overall survival went with higher T cell density in the blood.

Sequencing used PBMCs, obtained before any cancer treatment. V and J are TRBV4-1 and TRBJ2-7; perhaps D is TRBD1 or TRBD2 (6 bases each). This receptor was identified in a woman aged 35-75 years with stage II lung adenocarcinoma. The CDR3 coding sequence is TGCGCCAGCAGCCAAGTGGAGGGGGCCTACGAGCAGTACTTC. Translated, it gives CASSQVEGAYEQYF.